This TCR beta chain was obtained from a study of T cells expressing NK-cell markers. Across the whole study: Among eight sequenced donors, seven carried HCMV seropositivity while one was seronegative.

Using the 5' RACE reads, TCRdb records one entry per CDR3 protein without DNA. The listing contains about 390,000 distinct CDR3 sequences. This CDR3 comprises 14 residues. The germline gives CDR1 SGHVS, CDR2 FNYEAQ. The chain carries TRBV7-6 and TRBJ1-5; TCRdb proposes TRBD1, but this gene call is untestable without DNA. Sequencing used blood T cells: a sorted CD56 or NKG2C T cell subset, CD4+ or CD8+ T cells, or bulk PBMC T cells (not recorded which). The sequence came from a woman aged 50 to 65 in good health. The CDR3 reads CASSLEQEDQPQHF.